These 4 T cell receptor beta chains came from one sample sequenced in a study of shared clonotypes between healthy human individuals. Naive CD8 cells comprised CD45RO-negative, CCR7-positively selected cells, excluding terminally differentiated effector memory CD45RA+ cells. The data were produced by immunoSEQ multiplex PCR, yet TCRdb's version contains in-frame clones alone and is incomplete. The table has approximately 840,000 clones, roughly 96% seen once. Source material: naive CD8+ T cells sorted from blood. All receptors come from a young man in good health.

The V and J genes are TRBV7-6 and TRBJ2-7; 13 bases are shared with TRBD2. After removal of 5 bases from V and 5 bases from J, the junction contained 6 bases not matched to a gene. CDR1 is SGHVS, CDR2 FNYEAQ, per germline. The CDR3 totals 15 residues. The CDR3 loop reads CASSDRTSGRDEQYF. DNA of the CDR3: TGTGCCAGCAGCGACCGGACTAGCGGGAGAGACGAGCAGTACTTC.

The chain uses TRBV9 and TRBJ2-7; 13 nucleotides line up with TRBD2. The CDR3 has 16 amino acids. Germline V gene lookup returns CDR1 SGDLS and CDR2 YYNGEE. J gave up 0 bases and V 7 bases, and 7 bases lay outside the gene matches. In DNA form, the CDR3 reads TGTGCCAGCTCAGGGACTAGCGGGGCGAGCTCCTACGAGCAGTACTTC. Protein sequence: CASSGTSGASSYEQYF.

The CDR3: CASSWTLSYEQYF. CDR3 coding DNA: TGTGCCAGCAGCTGGACCCTCTCCTACGAGCAGTACTTC. V gene TRBV7-9 combines with J gene TRBJ2-7; no clear D. Germline lookup yields CDR1 SEHNR and CDR2 FQNEAQ (reference sequence). This CDR3 has 13 residues. V lost 4 bases, J lost 0 bases, and 7 bases lay in between.

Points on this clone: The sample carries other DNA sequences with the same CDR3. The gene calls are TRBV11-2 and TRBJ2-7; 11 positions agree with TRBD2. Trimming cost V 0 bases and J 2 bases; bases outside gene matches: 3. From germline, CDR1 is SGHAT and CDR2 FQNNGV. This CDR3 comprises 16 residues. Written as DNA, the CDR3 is TGTGCCAGCAGCTTAGAACTAGCGGGAGCCACCTACGAGCAGTACTTC. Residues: CASSLELAGATYEQYF. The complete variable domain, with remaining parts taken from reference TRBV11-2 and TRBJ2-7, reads EAGVAQSPRYKIIEKRQSVAFWCNPISGHATLYWYQQILGQGPKLLIQFQNNGVVDDSQLPKDRFSAERLKGVDSTLKIQPAKLEDSAVYLCASSLELAGATYEQYFGPGTRLTVT.